This T cell receptor beta chain is drawn from a study of cytomegalovirus exposure and HLA in healthy donors. Findings of the study overall: Among CMV-associated TCR beta chains, most appeared HLA-restricted in a later analysis. A reported reduction in N-insertions relative to the approximately 670-donor mean was seen in an Asian-associated ancestry cluster in a later analysis. Many donors carried some public TCRs, although rarity characterized most TCR sequences. Near-uniform donor sequencing depth was presumed by presence/absence analyses.

The PCR employed 60 Vbeta primers together with 13 Jbeta primers. Clones were read by immunoSEQ multiplex PCR, and TCRdb kept only the in-frame ones, dropping some. The sample records about 92,000 clones, approximately 84% being singletons. With regard to this clone: Its specificity is not known.

The TCR sequence derives from a girl aged 2 to 10 in good health and CMV-seropositive. Sequenced: PBMCs.

CDR3 region: CSVDGAGVFWAEAFF. In DNA, the CDR3 is TGCAGCGTTGACGGGGCAGGGGTATTTTGGGCTGAAGCTTTCTTT. This rearrangement joins TRBV29-1 to TRBJ1-1; possibly TRBD1 for D (6 bases). Between the trimmed V and J ends, which lost 3 bases and 6 bases, there was a span of 20 bases. The V gene's germline CDR1 is SQVTM and CDR2 ANQGSEA. The CDR3 contains 15 residues.